The TCR beta chain under discussion was sequenced for a study of blood T cell repertoires in COVID-19 (dated by TCRdb to the early 2020s). Regarding the research as a whole: Collaborator samples came from the United States, Italy and Spain and covered acute and convalescent phases of COVID-19. The prospective study material was composed of cDNA or gDNA derived from T cells, B-cell-depleted T cells, or PBMCs. Deeply sampled blood TCRbeta repertoires from subjects exposed to, actively infected with, or recovered from COVID-19 were included in the dataset. The repertoires were released in a freely available public database intended as a resource for research on the immune response to SARS-CoV-2. Samples came from the ongoing ImmuneRACE study (first 160 participants) plus 1,254 subjects from 6 global collaborators. Nearly every sample came with metadata listing a de-identified subject ID, COVID-19 status, age in years and sex. HLA class I and class II types, where available, came from metadata supplied by the sample provider rather than from assay-based typing. What the authors observed across the whole study: Clinical and demographic metadata were provided uncurated, with the amount varying by source and participant.

The immunoSEQ Assay, a bias-controlled multiplex PCR, was used to amplify TCRbeta CDR3 regions from genomic DNA. The original pipeline was this. Nucleated cell counts per sample were estimated from amplification of reference gene primers within the assay. To quantify the absolute abundance of each unique TCRbeta CDR3 rearrangement, sequence reads were collapsed and filtered. Productive Simpson clonality was computed per sample as the square root of Simpson's diversity index over productive rearrangements. Sourced from immuneACCESS, this table was stored by TCRdb with only in-frame sequences that have V and J called. A share of the clones is absent; for the studies checked, an unresolved V gene accounts for under half, and the remainder has no known explanation. That table furnishes V, J and clone size, whereas the DNA furnished D and trimming. This sample is represented by about 110,000 clones; approximately 67% of them were singletons. The top ten clones comprise less than 10% of the sample.

V lost 3 bases and J lost 3 bases; the stretch between them is 9 bases long. Via the germline V gene, CDR1 is SGHVS and CDR2 FQNEAQ. The CDR3 goes from the cysteine to the phenylalanine over 14 residues. Only CDR3 DNA is held: 42 bases, read in frame from base 1. Whole blood was collected in K2EDTA tubes by collaborating institutions according to the institutions' own protocols. For TCRbeta analysis, collaborators shipped samples in one of three forms: frozen whole blood, isolated PBMCs, or DNA extracted from either of those sample types. A word on this clone: Which antigen it targets is not known. Base qualities were left out, and no much larger clone turns up one base away.

This receptor was identified in an older woman with acute or convalescent COVID-19. Material for sequencing was peripheral blood. The chain uses TRBV7-8 and TRBJ1-5; no D segment can be confidently identified. CDR3 loop: CASSLALVNQPQHF. In nucleotide form, the sequence is TGTGCCAGCAGCTTGGCTCTGGTCAATCAGCCCCAGCATTTT.